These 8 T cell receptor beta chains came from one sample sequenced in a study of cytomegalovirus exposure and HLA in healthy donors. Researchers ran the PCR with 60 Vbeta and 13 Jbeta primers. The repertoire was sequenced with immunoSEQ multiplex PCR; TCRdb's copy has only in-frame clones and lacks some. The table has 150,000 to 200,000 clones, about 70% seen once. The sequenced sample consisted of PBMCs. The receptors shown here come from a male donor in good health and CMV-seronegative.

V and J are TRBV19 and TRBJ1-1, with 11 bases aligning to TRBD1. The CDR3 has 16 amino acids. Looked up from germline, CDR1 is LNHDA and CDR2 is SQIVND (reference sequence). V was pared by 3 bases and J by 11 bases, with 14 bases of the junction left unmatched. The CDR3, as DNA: TGTGCCAGTAGTATCCTCTCCTTGGACAGGGGGCTCGAGGCTTTCTTT. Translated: CASSILSLDRGLEAFF.

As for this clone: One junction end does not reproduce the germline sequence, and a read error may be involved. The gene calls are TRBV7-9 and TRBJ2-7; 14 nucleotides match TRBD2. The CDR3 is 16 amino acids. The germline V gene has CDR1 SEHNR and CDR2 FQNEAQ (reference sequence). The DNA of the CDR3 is TGTTCCAGCAGCTTAGCTCGGGGACTAGCGGGAGCCGAGCAGTACTTC. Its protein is CSSSLARGLAGAEQYF.

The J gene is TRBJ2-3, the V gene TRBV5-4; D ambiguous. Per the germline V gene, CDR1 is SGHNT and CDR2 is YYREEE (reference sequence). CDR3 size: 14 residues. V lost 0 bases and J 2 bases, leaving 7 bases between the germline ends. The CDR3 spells CASSLDRHTDTQYF. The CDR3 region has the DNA TGTGCCAGCAGCTTGGACAGACACACAGATACGCAGTATTTT.

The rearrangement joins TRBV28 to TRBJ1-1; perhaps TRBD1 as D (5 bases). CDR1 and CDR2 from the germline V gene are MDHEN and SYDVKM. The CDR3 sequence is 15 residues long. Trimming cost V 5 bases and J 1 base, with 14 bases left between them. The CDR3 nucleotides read TGTGCCAGCAGTCTGGAGGGGACCGCGAACACTGAAGCTTTCTTT. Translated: CASSLEGTANTEAFF.

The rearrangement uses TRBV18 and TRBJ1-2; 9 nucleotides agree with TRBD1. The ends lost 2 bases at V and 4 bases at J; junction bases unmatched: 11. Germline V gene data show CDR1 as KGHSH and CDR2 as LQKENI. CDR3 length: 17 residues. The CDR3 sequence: CASSPSNPRDRAYGYTF. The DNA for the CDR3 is TGTGCCAGCTCACCATCCAACCCCCGGGACAGGGCCTATGGCTACACCTTC.

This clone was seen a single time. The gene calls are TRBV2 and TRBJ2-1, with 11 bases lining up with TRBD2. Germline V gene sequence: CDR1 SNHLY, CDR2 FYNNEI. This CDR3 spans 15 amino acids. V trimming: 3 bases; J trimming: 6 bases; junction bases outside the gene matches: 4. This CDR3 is CASSDLAGGPNEQFF. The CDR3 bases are TGTGCCAGCAGTGATTTAGCGGGAGGGCCCAATGAGCAGTTCTTC.

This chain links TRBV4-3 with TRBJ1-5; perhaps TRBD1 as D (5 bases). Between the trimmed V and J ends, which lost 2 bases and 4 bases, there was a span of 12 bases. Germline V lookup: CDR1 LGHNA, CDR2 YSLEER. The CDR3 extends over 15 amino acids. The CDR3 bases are TGCGCCAGCAGCCAAACAATACAGGTAAATCAGCCCCAGCATTTT. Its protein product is CASSQTIQVNQPQHF.

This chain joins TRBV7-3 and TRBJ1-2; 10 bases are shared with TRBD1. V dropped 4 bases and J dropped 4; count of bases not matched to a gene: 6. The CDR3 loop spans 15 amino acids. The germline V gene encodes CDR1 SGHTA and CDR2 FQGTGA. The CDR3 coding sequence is TGTGCCAGCAGCTCCTCGGGACAGGGGAGCTATGGCTACACCTTC. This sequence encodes CASSSSGQGSYGYTF.